This T cell receptor (beta chain) was documented in a study of control samples from healthy donors and cancer patients. Sequencing used immunoSEQ multiplex PCR; TCRdb keeps in-frame clones, though not all of them. The repertoire consists of about 120,000 clones, with around 89% occurring once and the leading ten covering approximately 39%. The CDR3 runs to 13 residues. With V trimmed by 2 bases and J by 7 bases, 4 bases remained unmatched. CDR1 and CDR2 (germline): MNHEY, SMNVEV (reference sequence). The sample comprised blood. This clonotype was sampled from a man in his fifties or sixties in good health. The genes are TRBV27 and TRBJ1-2; the match to TRBD1 covers 7 bases. CDR3 in DNA: TGTGCCAGCAGTTTAAAGGGGGCGAGTGGCTACACCTTC. Protein: CASSLKGASGYTF.